This T cell receptor (beta chain) is from a study of post-analysis software for immune sequencing data. cDNA libraries for TCR beta contained unique molecular identifiers. TCRdb processed the PCR reads anew with MiXCR; each CDR3 protein has one entry. The table shows 820,000 or so distinct CDR3 sequences, with roughly half occurring only once. Germline CDR1 MNHNS, CDR2 SASEGT. The V gene lost 0 bases and the J gene lost 2 bases, with 5 bases spanning the gap. This CDR3 region has 14 residues. A remark on this clonotype: The target antigen is unknown.

Findings of the study overall: A significant reduction in normalized Chao1 diversity was observed in multiple sclerosis patients versus controls. Relative to controls, patients had five TRBV segments at higher frequency, with TRBV5-6, TRBV5-1 and TRBV20-1 among these. Strong co-clustering by F measure linked samples that shared a preparation batch.

This sequence was found in a girl aged 5-17 years with multiple sclerosis. This chain joins TRBV6-1 and TRBJ1-5, with no clear D. Sequences were obtained from blood. The chain's CDR3 is CASSEAPRNQPQHF. DNA for the CDR3: TGTGCCAGCAGTGAAGCGCCTCGCAATCAGCCCCAGCATTTT.